The text below deals with one T cell receptor (beta chain). Its antigen remains unknown. Germline CDR1 DFQATT, CDR2 SNEGSKA (reference sequence). This CDR3 is 13 amino acids long. The cDNA for TCR beta came from 5'RACE template switching with UMIs. For each CDR3 protein, TCRdb gives one entry from its re-call of the 5' RACE reads, without DNA. Its clone listing holds 400,000 to 450,000 distinct CDR3 sequences. These data are taken from a study of T cells expressing NK-cell markers. Background on the study: Seven of the eight sequenced donors were classified as HCMV-seropositive, and one was classified as seronegative. Study conclusions and caveats: Among CD8+ T cells from about six donors, dominant NKG2C+ clonotypes accounted for roughly 1.0-7.0%. Whether expanded NKG2C+ T cell clones recognized HCMV stayed uncertain.

The sequencing sample was made of blood T cells: a sorted CD56 or NKG2C T cell subset, CD4+ or CD8+ T cells, or bulk PBMC T cells (not recorded which). The chain joins TRBV20-1 to TRBJ2-7. The clonotype originates from a woman aged 18 to 75 in good health. The CDR3 here is CSAWSGSSYEQYF.